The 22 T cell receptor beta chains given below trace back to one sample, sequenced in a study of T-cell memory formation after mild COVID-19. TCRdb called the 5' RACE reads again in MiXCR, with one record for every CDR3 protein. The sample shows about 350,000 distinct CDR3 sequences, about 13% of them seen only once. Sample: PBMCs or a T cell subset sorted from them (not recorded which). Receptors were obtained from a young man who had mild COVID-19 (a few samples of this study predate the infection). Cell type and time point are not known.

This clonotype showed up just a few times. The CDR3 region has the DNA TGTGCCAGCAGTCCCAGGGTGGGAGCTGGGGAGCAGTACTTC. It encodes CASSPRVGAGEQYF. The chain has TRBV12-3 or TRBV12-4 and TRBJ2-7, with D tentatively TRBD1 or TRBD2 (5 bases each). The CDR3 has 14 residues. Trimming stripped 5 bases from V and 7 bases from J, with 18 bases between.

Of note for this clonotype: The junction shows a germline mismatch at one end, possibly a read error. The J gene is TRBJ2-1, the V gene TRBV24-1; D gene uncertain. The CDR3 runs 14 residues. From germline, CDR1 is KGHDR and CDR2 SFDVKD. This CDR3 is CATSGVTSDNEQFF. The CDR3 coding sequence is TGTGCCACCAGTGGGGTTACCTCCGACAATGAGCAGTTCTTC.

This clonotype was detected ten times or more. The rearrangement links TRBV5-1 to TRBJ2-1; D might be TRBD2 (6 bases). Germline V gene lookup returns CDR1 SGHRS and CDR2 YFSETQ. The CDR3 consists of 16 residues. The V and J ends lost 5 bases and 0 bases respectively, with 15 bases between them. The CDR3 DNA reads TGCGCCAGCAGTCCCCTGACCGGGAGCTCCTACAATGAGCAGTTCTTC. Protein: CASSPLTGSSYNEQFF.

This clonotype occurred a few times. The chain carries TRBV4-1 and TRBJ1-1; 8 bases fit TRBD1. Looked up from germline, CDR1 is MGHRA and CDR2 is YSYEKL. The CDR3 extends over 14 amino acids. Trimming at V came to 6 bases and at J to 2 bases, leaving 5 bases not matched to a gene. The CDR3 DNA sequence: TGCGCCAGCAGACTGACAGGGGTTAACACTGAAGCTTTCTTT. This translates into CASRLTGVNTEAFF.

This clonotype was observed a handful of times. The CDR3 sequence is CSARDGRGGYSNQPQHF. The CDR3 coding sequence is TGCAGTGCTAGAGATGGGCGTGGGGGTTATAGCAATCAGCCCCAGCATTTT. The J gene is TRBJ1-5, the V gene TRBV20-1, with D tentatively TRBD1 (5 bases). V was trimmed by 0 bases and J by 0 bases, leaving 15 bases between them. There are 17 residues in the CDR3. Germline values: CDR1 DFQATT, CDR2 SNEGSKA (reference sequence).

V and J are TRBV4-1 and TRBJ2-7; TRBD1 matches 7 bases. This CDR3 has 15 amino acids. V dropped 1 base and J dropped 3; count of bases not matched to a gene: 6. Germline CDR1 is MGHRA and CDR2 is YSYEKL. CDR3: CASSQVPGQIYEQYV. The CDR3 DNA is TGCGCCAGCAGCCAAGTACCGGGACAGATCTACGAGCAGTACGTC.

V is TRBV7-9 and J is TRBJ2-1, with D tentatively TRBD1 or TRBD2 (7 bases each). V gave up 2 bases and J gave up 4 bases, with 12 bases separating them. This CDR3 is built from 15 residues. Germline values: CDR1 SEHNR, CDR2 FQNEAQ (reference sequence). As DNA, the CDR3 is TGTGCCAGCAGCTTAAACAGGGGAGGGTACAATGAGCAGTTCTTC. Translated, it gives CASSLNRGGYNEQFF.

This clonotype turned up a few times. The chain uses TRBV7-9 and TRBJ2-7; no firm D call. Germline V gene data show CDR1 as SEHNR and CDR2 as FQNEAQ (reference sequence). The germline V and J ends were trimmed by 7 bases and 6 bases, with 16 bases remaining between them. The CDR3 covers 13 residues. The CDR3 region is CASTSGTSREQYV. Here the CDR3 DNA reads TGTGCCAGCACCAGTGGAACTTCTCGCGAGCAGTACGTC.

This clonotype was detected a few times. In nucleotides, the CDR3 is TGCGCCAGCAGCCGCTCATTTGCAGGATCACAAGAGACCCAGTACTTC. This sequence encodes CASSRSFAGSQETQYF. The chain uses TRBV4-1 and TRBJ2-5; D is unresolved. Trimming shortened V by 4 bases and J by 2 bases, and 17 bases separated the two germline ends. CDR1 MGHRA and CDR2 YSYEKL come from the germline V gene. CDR3 length: 16 amino acids.

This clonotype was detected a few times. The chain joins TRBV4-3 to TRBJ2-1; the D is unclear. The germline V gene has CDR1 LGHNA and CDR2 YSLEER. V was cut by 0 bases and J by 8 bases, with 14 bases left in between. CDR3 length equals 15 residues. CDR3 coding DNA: TGCGCCAGCAGCCAAGATAGAGCCAGACTTGATGAGCAGTTCTTC. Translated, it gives CASSQDRARLDEQFF.

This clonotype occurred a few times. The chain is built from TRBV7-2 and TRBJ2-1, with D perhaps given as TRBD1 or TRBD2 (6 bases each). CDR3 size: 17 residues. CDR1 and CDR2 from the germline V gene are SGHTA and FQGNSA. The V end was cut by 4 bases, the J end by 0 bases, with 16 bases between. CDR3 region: CASSSDRGTSSYNEQFF. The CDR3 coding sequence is TGTGCCAGCAGCTCCGACCGGGGGACAAGCTCCTACAATGAGCAGTTCTTC.

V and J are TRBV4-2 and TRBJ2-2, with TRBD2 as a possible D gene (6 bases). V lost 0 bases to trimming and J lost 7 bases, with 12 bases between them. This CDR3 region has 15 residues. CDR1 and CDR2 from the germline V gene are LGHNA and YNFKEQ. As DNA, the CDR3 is TGTGCCAGCAGCCAAGATCGGACTAATCTCGGGGAGCTGTTTTTT. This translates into CASSQDRTNLGELFF.

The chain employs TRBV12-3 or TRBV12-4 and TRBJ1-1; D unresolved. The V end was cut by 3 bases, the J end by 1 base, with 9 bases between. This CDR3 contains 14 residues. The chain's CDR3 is CASSLRHQNTEAFF. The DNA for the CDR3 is TGTGCCAGCAGTTTGCGGCACCAGAACACTGAAGCTTTCTTT.

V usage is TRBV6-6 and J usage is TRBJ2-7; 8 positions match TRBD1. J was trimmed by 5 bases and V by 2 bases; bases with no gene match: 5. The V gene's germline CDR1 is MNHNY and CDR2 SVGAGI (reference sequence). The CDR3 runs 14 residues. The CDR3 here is CASSYPTGEDEQYF. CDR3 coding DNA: TGTGCCAGCAGTTACCCGACAGGGGAGGACGAGCAGTACTTC.

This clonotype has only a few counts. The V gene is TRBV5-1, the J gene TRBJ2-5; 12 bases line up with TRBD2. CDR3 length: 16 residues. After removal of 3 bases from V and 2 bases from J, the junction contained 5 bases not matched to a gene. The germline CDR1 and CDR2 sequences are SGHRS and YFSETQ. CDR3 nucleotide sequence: TGCGCCAGCAGCTCCGGACTAGCGGGGTTACAAGAGACCCAGTACTTC. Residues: CASSSGLAGLQETQYF.

The CDR3 DNA reads TGTGCCAGCAGCGGCAGACTAGTGGTCGAGCAGTACTTC. The encoded protein is CASSGRLVVEQYF. J is TRBJ2-7 and V is TRBV7-8, with D perhaps TRBD2 (6 bases). The germline CDR1 and CDR2 sequences are SGHVS and FQNEAQ. The CDR3 loop spans 13 amino acids. The germline V and J ends were trimmed by 5 bases and 6 bases, with 14 bases remaining between them.

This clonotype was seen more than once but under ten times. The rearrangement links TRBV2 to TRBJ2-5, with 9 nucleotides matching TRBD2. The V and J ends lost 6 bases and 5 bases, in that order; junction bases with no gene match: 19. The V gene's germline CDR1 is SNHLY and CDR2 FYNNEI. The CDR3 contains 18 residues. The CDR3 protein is CASRHLPGLAGSRETQYF. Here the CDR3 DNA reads TGTGCCAGCAGACACCTACCCGGGCTAGCGGGGTCCCGTGAGACCCAGTACTTC.

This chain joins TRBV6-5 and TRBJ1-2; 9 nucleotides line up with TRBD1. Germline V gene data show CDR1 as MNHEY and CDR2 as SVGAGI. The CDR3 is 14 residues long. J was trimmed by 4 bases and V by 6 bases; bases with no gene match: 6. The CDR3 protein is CASSRDRETYGYTF. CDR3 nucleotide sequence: TGTGCCAGCAGCCGGGACAGGGAGACCTATGGCTACACCTTC.

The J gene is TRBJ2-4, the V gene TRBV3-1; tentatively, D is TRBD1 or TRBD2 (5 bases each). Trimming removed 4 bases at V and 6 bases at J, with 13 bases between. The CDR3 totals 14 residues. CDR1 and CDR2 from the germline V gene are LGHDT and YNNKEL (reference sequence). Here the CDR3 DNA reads TGTGCCAGCAGCCCGTTTGGGGGTCTAAACATTCAGTACTTC. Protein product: CASSPFGGLNIQYF.

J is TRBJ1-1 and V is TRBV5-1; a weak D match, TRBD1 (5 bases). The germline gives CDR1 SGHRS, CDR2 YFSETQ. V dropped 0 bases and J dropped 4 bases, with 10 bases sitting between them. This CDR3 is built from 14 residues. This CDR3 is CASSLAGTVTEAFF. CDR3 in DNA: TGCGCCAGCAGCTTGGCAGGGACCGTCACTGAAGCTTTCTTT.

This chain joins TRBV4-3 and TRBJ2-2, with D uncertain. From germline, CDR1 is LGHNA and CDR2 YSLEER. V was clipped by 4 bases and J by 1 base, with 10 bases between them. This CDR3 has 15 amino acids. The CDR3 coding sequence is TGCGCCAGCAGCCCTAGTGTAGGGAACACCGGGGAGCTGTTTTTT. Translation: CASSPSVGNTGELFF.

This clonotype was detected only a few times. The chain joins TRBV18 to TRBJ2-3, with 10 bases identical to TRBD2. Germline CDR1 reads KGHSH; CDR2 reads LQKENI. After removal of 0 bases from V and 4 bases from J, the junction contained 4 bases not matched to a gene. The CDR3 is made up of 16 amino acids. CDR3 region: CASSPPGLAKPDTQYF. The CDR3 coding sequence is TGTGCCAGCTCACCACCGGGACTAGCGAAACCAGATACGCAGTATTTT. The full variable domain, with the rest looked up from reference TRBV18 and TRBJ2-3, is NAGVMQNPRHLVRRRGQEARLRCSPMKGHSHVYWYRQLPEEGLKFMVYLQKENIIDESGMPKERFSAEFPKEGPSILRIQQVVRGDSAAYFCASSPPGLAKPDTQYFGPGTRLTVL.